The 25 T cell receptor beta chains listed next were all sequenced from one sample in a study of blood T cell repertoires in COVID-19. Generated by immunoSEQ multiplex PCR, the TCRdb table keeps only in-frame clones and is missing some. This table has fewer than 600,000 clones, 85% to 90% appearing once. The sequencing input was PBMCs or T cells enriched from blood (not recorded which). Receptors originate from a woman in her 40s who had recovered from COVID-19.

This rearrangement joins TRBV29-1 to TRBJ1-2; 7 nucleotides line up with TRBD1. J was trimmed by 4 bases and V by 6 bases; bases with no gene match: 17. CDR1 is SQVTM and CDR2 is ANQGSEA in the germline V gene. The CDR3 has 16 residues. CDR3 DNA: TGCAGCGTGATTGGGGGGAGACAGGGCGGCTCCTATGGCTACACCTTC. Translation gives CSVIGGRQGGSYGYTF.

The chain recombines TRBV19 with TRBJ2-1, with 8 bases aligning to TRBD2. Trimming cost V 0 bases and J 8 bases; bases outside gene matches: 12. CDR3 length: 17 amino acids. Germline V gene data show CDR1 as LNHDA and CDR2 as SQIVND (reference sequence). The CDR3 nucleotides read TGTGCCAGTAGTATAGAAGGGGAGCGGGAGTCTAGCGATGAGCAGTTCTTC. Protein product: CASSIEGERESSDEQFF.

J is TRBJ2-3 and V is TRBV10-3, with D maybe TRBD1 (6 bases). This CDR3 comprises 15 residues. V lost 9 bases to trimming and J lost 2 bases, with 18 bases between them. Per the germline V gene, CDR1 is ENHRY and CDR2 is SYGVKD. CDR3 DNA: TGTGCCATACGGACAGATAATCTACTCACAGATACGCAGTATTTT. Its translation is CAIRTDNLLTDTQYF.

CDR3 DNA sequence: TGCGCCAGCAGCCAAGAACAGTTCACTGAAGCTTTCTTT. Translation: CASSQEQFTEAFF. The chain recombines TRBV4-3 with TRBJ1-1; D unresolved. Germline values: CDR1 LGHNA, CDR2 YSLEER. V dropped 0 bases and J dropped 4 bases, with 6 bases sitting between them. This CDR3 comprises 13 residues.

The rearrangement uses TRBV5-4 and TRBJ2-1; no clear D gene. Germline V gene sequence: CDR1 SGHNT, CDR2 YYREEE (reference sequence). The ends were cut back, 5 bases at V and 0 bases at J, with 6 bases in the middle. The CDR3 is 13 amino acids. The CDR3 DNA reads TGTGCCAGCAGTCGTAGCTCCTACAATGAGCAGTTCTTC. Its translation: CASSRSSYNEQFF.

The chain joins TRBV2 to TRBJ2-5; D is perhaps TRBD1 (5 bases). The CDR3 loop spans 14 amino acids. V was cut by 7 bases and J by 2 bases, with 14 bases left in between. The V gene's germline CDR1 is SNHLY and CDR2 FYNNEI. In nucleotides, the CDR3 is TGTGCCAGCATGCCGGACACCAAACAAGAGACCCAGTACTTC. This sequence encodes CASMPDTKQETQYF.

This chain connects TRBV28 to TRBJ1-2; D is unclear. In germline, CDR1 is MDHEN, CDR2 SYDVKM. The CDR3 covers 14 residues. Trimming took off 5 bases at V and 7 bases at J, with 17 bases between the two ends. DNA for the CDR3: TGTGCCAGCAGTCCCCCCTCCCCCCGGGGTGGCTACACCTTC. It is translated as CASSPPSPRGGYTF.

The CDR3 nucleotides read TGTGCCAGCTCACCTCGGCTAGCGGGAGGATTTTCGCAGGAGACCCAGTACTTC. Protein product: CASSPRLAGGFSQETQYF. This rearrangement joins TRBV18 to TRBJ2-5, with 11 nucleotides matching TRBD2. The CDR3 is 18 residues long. In germline, CDR1 is KGHSH, CDR2 LQKENI. V shed 3 bases, J shed 5 bases, and the junction held 14 bases outside the gene matches.

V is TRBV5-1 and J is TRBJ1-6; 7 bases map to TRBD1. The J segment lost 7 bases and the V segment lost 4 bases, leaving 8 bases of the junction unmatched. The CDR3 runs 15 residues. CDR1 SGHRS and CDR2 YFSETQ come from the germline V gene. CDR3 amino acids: CASSPTGEWNSPLHF. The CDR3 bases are TGCGCCAGCAGCCCCACAGGGGAATGGAATTCACCCCTCCACTTT.

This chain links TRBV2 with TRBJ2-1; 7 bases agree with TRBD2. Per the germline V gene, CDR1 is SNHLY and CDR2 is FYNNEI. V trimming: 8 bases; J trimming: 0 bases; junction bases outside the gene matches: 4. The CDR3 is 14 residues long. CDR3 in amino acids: CASGGGSSYNEQFF. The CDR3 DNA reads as TGTGCCAGCGGTGGCGGGAGCTCCTACAATGAGCAGTTCTTC.

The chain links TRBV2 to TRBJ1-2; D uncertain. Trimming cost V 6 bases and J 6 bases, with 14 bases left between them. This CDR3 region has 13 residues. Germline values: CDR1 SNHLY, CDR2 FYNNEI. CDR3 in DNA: TGTGCCAGCAGCCTTAGGGCGGGGAATGGCTACACCTTC. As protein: CASSLRAGNGYTF.

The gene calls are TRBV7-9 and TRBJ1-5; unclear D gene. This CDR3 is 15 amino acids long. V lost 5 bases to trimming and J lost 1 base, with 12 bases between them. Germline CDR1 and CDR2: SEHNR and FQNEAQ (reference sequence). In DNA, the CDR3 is TGTGCCAGCAGCCTTCGACACCACAGCAATCAGCCCCAGCATTTT. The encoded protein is CASSLRHHSNQPQHF.

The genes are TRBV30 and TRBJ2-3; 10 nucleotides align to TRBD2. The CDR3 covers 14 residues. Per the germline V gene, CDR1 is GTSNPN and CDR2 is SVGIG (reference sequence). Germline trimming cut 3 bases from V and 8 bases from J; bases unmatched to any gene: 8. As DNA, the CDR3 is TGTGCCTGGAGACTAGCGGGGTCTCAAGGTACGCAGTATTTT. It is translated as CAWRLAGSQGTQYF. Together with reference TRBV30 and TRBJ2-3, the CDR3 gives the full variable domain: SQTIHQWPATLVQPVGSPLSLECTVEGTSNPNLYWYRQAAGRGLQLLFYSVGIGQISSEVPQNLSASRPQDRQFILSSKKLLLSDSGFYLCAWRLAGSQGTQYFGPGTRLTVL.

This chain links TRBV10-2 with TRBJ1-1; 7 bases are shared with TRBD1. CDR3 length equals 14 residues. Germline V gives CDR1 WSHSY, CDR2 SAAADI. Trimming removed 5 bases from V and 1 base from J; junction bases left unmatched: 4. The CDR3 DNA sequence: TGCGCCAGCAGTCCCGGACAGGCGAACACTGAAGCTTTCTTT. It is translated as CASSPGQANTEAFF.

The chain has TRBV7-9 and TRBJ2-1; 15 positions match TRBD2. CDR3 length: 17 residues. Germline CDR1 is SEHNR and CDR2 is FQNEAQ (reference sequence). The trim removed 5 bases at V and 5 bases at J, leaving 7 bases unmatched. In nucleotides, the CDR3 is TGTGCCAGCAGCGGACTAGCGGGAGGGCCATTCGACAATGAGCAGTTCTTC. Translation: CASSGLAGGPFDNEQFF.

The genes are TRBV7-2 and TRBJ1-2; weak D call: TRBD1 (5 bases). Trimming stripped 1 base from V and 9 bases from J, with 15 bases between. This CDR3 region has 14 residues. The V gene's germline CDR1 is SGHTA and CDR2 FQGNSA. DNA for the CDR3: TGTGCCAGCAGCTTAGGTGGTAGGGGATGGAGCTACACCTTC. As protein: CASSLGGRGWSYTF. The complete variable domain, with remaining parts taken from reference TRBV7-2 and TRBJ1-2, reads GAGVSQSPSNKVTEKGKDVELRCDPISGHTALYWYRQSLGQGLEFLIYFQGNSAPDKSGLPSDRFSAERTGGSVSTLTIQRTQQEDSAVYLCASSLGGRGWSYTFGSGTRLTVV.

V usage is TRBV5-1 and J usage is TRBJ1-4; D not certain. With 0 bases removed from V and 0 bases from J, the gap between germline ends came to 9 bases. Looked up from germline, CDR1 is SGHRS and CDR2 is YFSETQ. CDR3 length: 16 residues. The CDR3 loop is CASSLVTGSTNEKLFF. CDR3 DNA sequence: TGCGCCAGCAGCTTGGTTACGGGTTCAACTAATGAAAAACTGTTTTTT.

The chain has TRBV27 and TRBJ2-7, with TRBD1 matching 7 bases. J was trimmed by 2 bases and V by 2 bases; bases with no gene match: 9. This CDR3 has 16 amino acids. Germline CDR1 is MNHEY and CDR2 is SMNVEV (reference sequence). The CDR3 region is CASSLIPTGQPYEQYF. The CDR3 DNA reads TGTGCCAGCAGTTTAATTCCCACGGGACAGCCCTACGAGCAGTACTTC.

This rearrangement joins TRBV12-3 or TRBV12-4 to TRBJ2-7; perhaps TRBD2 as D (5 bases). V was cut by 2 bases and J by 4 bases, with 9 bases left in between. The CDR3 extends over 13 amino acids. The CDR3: CASSLQLGYEQYF. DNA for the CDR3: TGTGCCAGCAGTTTACAACTAGGGTACGAGCAGTACTTC.

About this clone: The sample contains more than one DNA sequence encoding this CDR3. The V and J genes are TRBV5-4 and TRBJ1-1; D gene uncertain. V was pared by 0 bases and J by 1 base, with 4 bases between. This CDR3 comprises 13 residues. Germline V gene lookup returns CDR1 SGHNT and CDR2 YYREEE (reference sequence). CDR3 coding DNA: TGTGCCAGCAGCTTGGACAGGAACACTGAAGCTTTCTTT. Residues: CASSLDRNTEAFF.

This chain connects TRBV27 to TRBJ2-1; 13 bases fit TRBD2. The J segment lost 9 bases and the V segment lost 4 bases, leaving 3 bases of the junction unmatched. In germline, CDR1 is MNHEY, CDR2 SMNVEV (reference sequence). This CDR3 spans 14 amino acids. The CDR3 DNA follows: TGTGCCAGCAGTTCCGGGACTAGCGGGGTTGAGCAGTTCTTC. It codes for CASSSGTSGVEQFF.

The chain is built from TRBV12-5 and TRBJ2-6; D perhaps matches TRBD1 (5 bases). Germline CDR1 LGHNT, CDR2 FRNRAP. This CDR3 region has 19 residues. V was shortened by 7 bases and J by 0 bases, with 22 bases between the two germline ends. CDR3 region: CASAPFGALRDSGANVLTF. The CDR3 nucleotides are TGTGCTAGTGCCCCATTTGGGGCACTACGAGACTCTGGGGCCAACGTCCTGACTTTC.

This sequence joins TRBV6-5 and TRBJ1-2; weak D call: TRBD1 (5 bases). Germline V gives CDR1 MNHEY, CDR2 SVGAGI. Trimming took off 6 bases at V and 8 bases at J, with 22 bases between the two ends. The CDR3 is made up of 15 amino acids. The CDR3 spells CASRPPQGEATGYTF. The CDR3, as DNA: TGTGCCAGCAGGCCACCACAAGGGGAAGCTACGGGCTACACCTTC.

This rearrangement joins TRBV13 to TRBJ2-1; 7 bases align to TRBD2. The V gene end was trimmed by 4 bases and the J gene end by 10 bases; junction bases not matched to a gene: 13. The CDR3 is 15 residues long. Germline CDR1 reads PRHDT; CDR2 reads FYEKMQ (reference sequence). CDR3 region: CASSSRDSRAGEQFF. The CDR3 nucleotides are TGTGCCAGCAGCTCCCGGGACTCCCGAGCGGGAGAGCAGTTCTTC.

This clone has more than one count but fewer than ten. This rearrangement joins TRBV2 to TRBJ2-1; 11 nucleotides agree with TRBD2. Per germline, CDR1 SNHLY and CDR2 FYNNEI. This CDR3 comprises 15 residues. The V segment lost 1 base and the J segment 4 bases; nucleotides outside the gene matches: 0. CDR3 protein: CASSEGLAGYNEQFF. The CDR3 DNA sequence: TGTGCCAGCAGTGAAGGACTAGCGGGGTACAATGAGCAGTTCTTC.